The text below deals with one TCR beta chain. Germline V gives CDR1 SEHNR, CDR2 FQNEAQ (reference sequence). The V end was cut by 5 bases, the J end by 13 bases, with 11 bases between. CDR3 size: 11 residues. The cohort excluded patients with autoimmune disease history or systemic immunosuppression. Libraries were prepared by immunoSEQ multiplex PCR; TCRdb keeps only in-frame clonotypes and omits some of them. Found here are 90,000 to 150,000 clones, 80% to 90% of them singletons; the top ten hold around 0.55%. The data are from a study of OX40 agonist ivuxolimab in advanced cancers. Study at large: The patients' treatment was ivuxolimab, an agonistic anti-OX40 (CD134) antibody.

V and J are TRBV7-9 and TRBJ2-2; D uncertain. Sequences were derived from CD4+ or CD8+ T cells sorted from blood, sampled in a trial of the OX40 agonist ivuxolimab. The TCR was taken from an adult with an advanced solid tumor such as melanoma, head and neck, liver or kidney cancer. The CDR3, as DNA: TGTGCCAGCAGCCTCACATTGGGGCTGTTTTTT. Its protein is CASSLTLGLFF.